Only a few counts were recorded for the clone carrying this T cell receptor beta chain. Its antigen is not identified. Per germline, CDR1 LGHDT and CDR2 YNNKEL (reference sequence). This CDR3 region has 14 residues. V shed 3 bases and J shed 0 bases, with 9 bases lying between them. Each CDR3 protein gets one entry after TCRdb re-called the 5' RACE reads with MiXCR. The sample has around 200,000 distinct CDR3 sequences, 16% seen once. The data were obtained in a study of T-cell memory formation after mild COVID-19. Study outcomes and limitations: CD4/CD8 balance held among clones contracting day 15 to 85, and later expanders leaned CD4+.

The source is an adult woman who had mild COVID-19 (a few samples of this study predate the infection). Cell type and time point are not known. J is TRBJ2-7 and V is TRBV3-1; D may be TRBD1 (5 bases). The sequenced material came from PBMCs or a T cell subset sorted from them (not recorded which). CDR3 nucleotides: TGTGCCAGCAGCCATCGGACAAGCTCCTACGAGCAGTACTTC. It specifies CASSHRTSSYEQYF.